This passage covers 23 T cell receptor beta chains from one sample sequenced in a study of blood T cells in healthy people across ages. Combining a sample-barcoded 5' primer with a J-beta primer mix, a second PCR ran for roughly 7 to 12 cycles. Using its own MiXCR run on the 5' RACE reads, TCRdb lists one record per CDR3 protein. The sample has about 780,000 distinct CDR3 sequences, roughly 46% seen once. The sample taken for sequencing was blood. The receptor set was obtained from an elderly man in good health.

This clonotype was picked up a small number of times. The chain couples TRBV28 to TRBJ2-7, with 8 bases aligning to TRBD2. CDR1 is MDHEN and CDR2 is SYDVKM in the germline V gene. Losses at the gene ends were 6 bases for V and 7 bases for J; bases not matched to a gene: 20. The CDR3 consists of 17 residues. Here the CDR3 DNA reads TGTGCCAGCAGCCTACTTTCCGGAACTAGCGGATACAATGAGCAGTACTTC. This gives the protein CASSLLSGTSGYNEQYF.

There are a few counts of this clonotype. The chain joins TRBV12-3 or TRBV12-4 to TRBJ2-7; 7 bases line up with TRBD1. The CDR3 loop spans 14 amino acids. V lost 6 bases and J lost 6; bases outside the gene matches: 11. CDR3 DNA: TGTGCCAGCAGCTCCGGGACAGTGGCCCGCGAGCAGTACTTC. This encodes CASSSGTVAREQYF.

V is TRBV20-1 and J is TRBJ2-3, with 10 bases lining up with TRBD2. Germline lookup yields CDR1 DFQATT and CDR2 SNEGSKA (reference sequence). This CDR3 is built from 16 residues. Trimming at V came to 0 bases and at J to 1 base, leaving 4 bases not matched to a gene. CDR3 residues: CSARDQGTSGTDTQYF. Here the CDR3 DNA reads TGCAGTGCTAGAGATCAGGGGACTAGCGGCACAGATACGCAGTATTTT.

This clonotype has only a few counts. Just one base apart from a much larger clone, this may be a read error. The chain is built from TRBV5-1 and TRBJ1-5; perhaps TRBD1 as D (5 bases). Trimming shortened V by 3 bases and J by 2 bases, and 12 bases separated the two germline ends. The CDR3 extends over 15 amino acids. The germline CDR1 and CDR2 sequences are SGHRS and YFSETQ. The CDR3: CASSWAGGGNQPQHF. DNA for the CDR3: TGCGCCAGCAGCTGGGCTGGAGGGGGCAATCAGCCCCAGCATTTT.

In its sample, this clonotype was seen a few times. The chain has TRBV12-3 or TRBV12-4 and TRBJ2-7; D unresolved. The germline V and J ends were trimmed by 6 bases and 3 bases, with 15 bases remaining between them. CDR3 size: 14 residues. The CDR3 region has the DNA TGTGCCAGCAGAGTCTTTGGTCGAGGCTACGAGCAGTACTTC. This sequence encodes CASRVFGRGYEQYF.

The rearrangement links TRBV29-1 to TRBJ1-2; a weak D match, TRBD1 (5 bases). The CDR3 sequence is 12 residues long. From germline, CDR1 is SQVTM and CDR2 ANQGSEA. V lost 7 bases and J 8 bases, leaving 17 bases between the germline ends. For the CDR3, the DNA is TGCAGCGCCCGAGGGGCCGGGGAAGGCTACACCTTC. Protein product: CSARGAGEGYTF.

The chain employs TRBV7-2 and TRBJ1-2, with D maybe TRBD1 (5 bases). Trimming removed 3 bases from V and 3 bases from J, with 8 bases in between. This CDR3 has 13 amino acids. The germline CDR1 and CDR2 sequences are SGHTA and FQGNSA. CDR3 in amino acids: CASSFSRDYGYTF. The CDR3 DNA is TGTGCCAGCAGCTTTTCCAGGGACTATGGCTACACCTTC. Complete variable domain (other parts from reference TRBV7-2 and TRBJ1-2): GAGVSQSPSNKVTEKGKDVELRCDPISGHTALYWYRQSLGQGLEFLIYFQGNSAPDKSGLPSDRFSAERTGGSVSTLTIQRTQQEDSAVYLCASSFSRDYGYTFGSGTRLTVV.

DNA of the CDR3: TGCGCCAGCAGCCAATCGACATGGGCGGCGCAGTATTTT. Encoded protein: CASSQSTWAAQYF. The chain links TRBV4-3 to TRBJ2-3; D unclear. CDR3 length: 13 residues. The germline gives CDR1 LGHNA, CDR2 YSLEER. V was shortened by 2 bases and J by 10 bases, with 13 bases between the two germline ends.

This clonotype was seen many times. The chain is built from TRBV7-2 and TRBJ2-1; 10 nucleotides align to TRBD2. The ends lost 4 bases at V and 14 bases at J; junction bases unmatched: 5. The CDR3 is 12 residues long. CDR1 is SGHTA, CDR2 FQGNSA, per germline. CDR3 loop: CASSSLAGEKFF. Here the CDR3 DNA reads TGTGCCAGCAGCTCCCTAGCGGGAGAGAAGTTCTTC.

This clonotype was detected only a few times. The chain is built from TRBV27 and TRBJ2-1; a weak D match, TRBD2 (5 bases). With 6 bases removed from V and 0 bases from J, the gap between germline ends came to 15 bases. Germline CDR1 and CDR2: MNHEY and SMNVEV (reference sequence). The CDR3 runs 16 residues. CDR3 DNA sequence: TGTGCCAGCAGGATTTCAGGAGGAAGCTCCTACAATGAGCAGTTCTTC. Protein product: CASRISGGSSYNEQFF.

This clonotype has at least ten counts. The chain carries TRBV20-1 and TRBJ2-7, with TRBD1 matching 7 bases. Unmatched junction bases numbered 9, after V lost 3 bases and J lost 1 base. Germline V gene data show CDR1 as DFQATT and CDR2 as SNEGSKA (reference sequence). CDR3 length equals 15 residues. For the CDR3, the DNA is TGCAGTGCTAGGGTGGGACAGCATTTATCCTACGAGCAGTACTTC. The encoded protein is CSARVGQHLSYEQYF.

This clonotype showed up many times. The chain has TRBV7-2 and TRBJ2-1, with 10 bases aligning to TRBD1. Trimming at V came to 5 bases and at J to 6 bases, leaving 10 bases not matched to a gene. CDR3 length: 16 residues. Germline V gene lookup returns CDR1 SGHTA and CDR2 FQGNSA. The CDR3 loop is CASSPRTGGWGNEQFF. CDR3 DNA: TGTGCCAGCAGCCCAAGGACAGGGGGTTGGGGCAATGAGCAGTTCTTC.

This clonotype was recorded many times. A read error may produce the germline difference seen at one junction end. The chain couples TRBV5-1 to TRBJ2-5; 8 nucleotides align to TRBD1. This CDR3 is built from 14 residues. From germline, CDR1 is SGHRS and CDR2 YFSETQ. As DNA, the CDR3 is TGTGCCAGCAGTCCAGGACAGGGTGGCGAGACCCAGTACTTC. Translating gives CASSPGQGGETQYF.

The rearrangement uses TRBV7-6 and TRBJ2-7; TRBD1 agrees at 7 bases. Germline V gene lookup returns CDR1 SGHVS and CDR2 FNYEAQ. With V trimmed by 3 bases and J by 3 bases, 8 bases remained unmatched. This CDR3 has 15 amino acids. This CDR3 reads CASSFFPGQNYEQYF. The CDR3 DNA follows: TGTGCCAGCAGCTTTTTCCCGGGACAGAACTACGAGCAGTACTTC.

This clonotype has at least ten counts. V usage is TRBV29-1 and J usage is TRBJ2-6; D may be TRBD1 (6 bases). Trimming shortened V by 6 bases and J by 0 bases, and 15 bases separated the two germline ends. This CDR3 comprises 16 residues. Germline loops: CDR1 SQVTM, CDR2 ANQGSEA. This chain's CDR3 is CSVARDTDSGANVLTF. CDR3 coding DNA: TGCAGCGTAGCCCGGGACACGGACTCTGGGGCCAACGTCCTGACTTTC.

Details on this clonotype: The junction departs from the called germline gene at one end, perhaps through a read error. CDR3 in amino acids: CAISFSDSDEQYF. In DNA, the CDR3 is TGTGCCATCAGTTTTAGCGACTCCGACGAGCAGTACTTC. This chain joins TRBV10-3 and TRBJ2-7, with D perhaps matching TRBD2 (5 bases). Germline values: CDR1 ENHRY, CDR2 SYGVKD. The CDR3 consists of 13 residues.

This clonotype was observed a handful of times. With a much larger clone just one base away, this may be a read error. The V and J genes are TRBV10-3 and TRBJ2-5, with 8 positions matching TRBD1. CDR3 length: 14 residues. Germline-derived CDR1 and CDR2 are ENHRY and SYGVKD. The J segment lost 11 bases and the V segment lost 7 bases, leaving 15 bases of the junction unmatched. Here the CDR3 DNA reads TGTGCCATCACCCAGGACAGGGTTAGAAATGAGCAGTACTTC. It encodes CAITQDRVRNEQYF.

The J gene is TRBJ2-6, the V gene TRBV12-3 or TRBV12-4; D ambiguous. The CDR3 length is 13 residues. V shed 8 bases and J shed 0 bases, with 5 bases lying between them. The CDR3 DNA reads TGTGCCAGCCAACCCTCTGGGGCCAACGTCCTGACTTTC. Residues: CASQPSGANVLTF.

The rearrangement links TRBV28 to TRBJ2-5; 10 positions match TRBD1. V shed 5 bases, J shed 5 bases, and the junction held 2 bases outside the gene matches. This CDR3 has 13 amino acids. Germline CDR1 reads MDHEN; CDR2 reads SYDVKM. The CDR3 DNA follows: TGTGCCAGCAGTGAGGGACAGGGGGAGACCCAGTACTTC. It is translated as CASSEGQGETQYF.

The rearrangement links TRBV20-1 to TRBJ2-1; TRBD2 aligns across 7 bases. There are 14 residues in the CDR3. The J segment lost 7 bases and the V segment lost 1 base, leaving 7 bases of the junction unmatched. Per germline, CDR1 DFQATT and CDR2 SNEGSKA (reference sequence). The chain's CDR3 is CSARVIAGRNEQFF. The CDR3 DNA reads TGCAGTGCTAGAGTCATAGCGGGTCGTAATGAGCAGTTCTTC.

The chain employs TRBV6-5 and TRBJ2-1; the match to TRBD2 covers 12 bases. There are 15 residues in the CDR3. The junction had 9 bases not matched to a gene; V was cut back by 7 bases and J by 8 bases. Germline CDR1 is MNHEY and CDR2 is SVGAGI. The CDR3 bases are TGTGCCAGCACCTCCCCTAGCGGGGGGGTTGATGAGCAGTTCTTC. Encoded protein: CASTSPSGGVDEQFF.

V is TRBV7-9 and J is TRBJ2-1; D may correspond to TRBD1 or TRBD2 (5 bases each). The J call may be incorrect, as the DNA end agrees better with TRBJ2-7. Germline assignment: CDR1 SEHNR and CDR2 FQNEAQ (reference sequence). CDR3 length equals 14 residues. In DNA, the CDR3 is TGTGCCAGCAGACTCCGGGACGGAGCCTACGAGCAGTACTTC. This codes for CASRLRDGAYEQYF.

V gene TRBV27 combines with J gene TRBJ2-4, with D perhaps TRBD1 (6 bases). The germline gives CDR1 MNHEY, CDR2 SMNVEV (reference sequence). The CDR3 has 11 residues. The germline V and J ends were trimmed by 6 bases and 13 bases, with 13 bases remaining between them. The CDR3 region is CASRGAREQYF. The CDR3, as DNA: TGTGCCAGCAGGGGGGCGAGGGAGCAGTACTTC.